The 18 T cell receptor beta chains in this list originate from one sample, sequenced in a study of control samples from healthy donors and cancer patients (dated by TCRdb to 2019 to 2021). Library preparation used the immunoSEQ multiplex PCR assay. TCRdb holds this immuneACCESS table with in-frame rearrangements only. Some clones are missing; in checked studies, unresolved V genes explain under half, and the rest has no known cause. In this sample the table shows around 150,000 clones, roughly 89% of which occur a single time. The ten largest make up 12% of the sample. Sequences were obtained from blood. The receptors were sampled from a man aged 30 to 45 in good health.

The chain joins TRBV7-9 to TRBJ2-3; D possibly corresponds to TRBD1 (6 bases). The CDR3 has 16 residues. Germline assignment: CDR1 SEHNR and CDR2 FQNEAQ (reference sequence). Between the trimmed V and J ends, which lost 3 bases and 4 bases, there was a span of 17 bases. CDR3 sequence: CASSLVTGRGPDTQYF. The CDR3 region has the DNA TGTGCCAGCAGCTTGGTGACAGGTAGGGGCCCAGATACGCAGTATTTT.

The chain joins TRBV11-1 to TRBJ1-5; the match to TRBD1 covers 7 bases. The germline gives CDR1 SGHAT, CDR2 FQDESV (reference sequence). The CDR3 spans 13 residues. Trimming cost V 2 bases and J 5 bases; bases outside gene matches: 0. Here the CDR3 DNA reads TGTGCCAGCAGCTTACAGGGGGATCAGCCCCAGCATTTT. Translated: CASSLQGDQPQHF.

V gene TRBV27 combines with J gene TRBJ2-5, with D possibly matching TRBD2 (6 bases). Germline assignment: CDR1 MNHEY and CDR2 SMNVEV (reference sequence). Trimming stripped 6 bases from V and 2 bases from J, with 16 bases between. The CDR3 is made up of 15 amino acids. The CDR3: CASSLVGSHQETQYF. CDR3 in DNA: TGTGCCAGCAGCCTCGTCGGGAGCCATCAAGAGACCCAGTACTTC.

J is TRBJ2-7 and V is TRBV30; 9 bases match TRBD2. Germline-derived CDR1 and CDR2 are GTSNPN and SVGIG (reference sequence). The CDR3 runs to 13 residues. V dropped 7 bases and J dropped 4; count of bases not matched to a gene: 8. For the CDR3, the DNA is TGTGCCTTAATCCCCAGCGGGAGGTACGAGCAGTACTTC. Translation: CALIPSGRYEQYF. Based on the CDR3 plus reference TRBV30 and TRBJ2-7, the full variable domain is SQTIHQWPATLVQPVGSPLSLECTVEGTSNPNLYWYRQAAGRGLQLLFYSVGIGQISSEVPQNLSASRPQDRQFILSSKKLLLSDSGFYLCALIPSGRYEQYFGPGTRLTVT.

The chain recombines TRBV3-1 (or the pseudogene TRBV3-2) with TRBJ2-3; D perhaps matches TRBD2 (7 bases). V was trimmed by 8 bases and J by 5 bases, leaving 11 bases between them. Germline lookup yields CDR1 LGHDT and CDR2 YNNKEL (reference sequence). This CDR3 comprises 12 residues. This CDR3 is CASGGAGDTQYF. CDR3 coding DNA: TGTGCCAGCGGGGGGGCGGGAGATACGCAGTATTTT.

The chain recombines TRBV27 with TRBJ1-1; D might be TRBD1 (5 bases). CDR3 length equals 15 residues. The V end was cut by 5 bases, the J end by 2 bases, with 15 bases between. Per germline, CDR1 MNHEY and CDR2 SMNVEV (reference sequence). The chain's CDR3 is CASSIDGGANTEAFF. The CDR3 nucleotides are TGTGCCAGCAGTATTGATGGAGGGGCCAACACTGAAGCTTTCTTT.

The DNA for the CDR3 is TGTGCCAGTAGTGGAGTCGGCCCGGGACAGGGATACAATGAGCAGTTCTTC. This translates into CASSGVGPGQGYNEQFF. V and J are TRBV19 and TRBJ2-1; 9 bases line up with TRBD1. Germline CDR1 reads LNHDA; CDR2 reads SQIVND (reference sequence). The junction had 12 bases not matched to a gene; V was cut back by 5 bases and J by 4 bases. This CDR3 has 17 amino acids.

The rearrangement uses TRBV5-5 and TRBJ2-5; 8 nucleotides align to TRBD1. The CDR3 has 16 amino acids. Germline trimming cut 4 bases from V and 5 bases from J; bases unmatched to any gene: 13. Germline lookup yields CDR1 SGHKS and CDR2 YYEKEE (reference sequence). The CDR3 DNA sequence: TGTGCCAGCAGCCTATCTGGGACAGGAGAGGAGGAGACCCAGTACTTC. It codes for CASSLSGTGEEETQYF.

The CDR3 protein is CASSLGPAGNTDTQYF. The CDR3 DNA sequence: TGTGCCAGCAGCTTAGGCCCAGCGGGAAACACAGATACGCAGTATTTT. The rearrangement joins TRBV7-8 to TRBJ2-3, with 7 bases that match TRBD2. The CDR3 runs to 16 residues. The germline gives CDR1 SGHVS, CDR2 FQNEAQ. Losses at the gene ends were 1 base for V and 2 bases for J; bases not matched to a gene: 6.

The chain has TRBV27 and TRBJ1-1; a weak D match, TRBD1 (6 bases). The germline V gene encodes CDR1 MNHEY and CDR2 SMNVEV (reference sequence). Between the trimmed V and J ends, which lost 5 bases and 0 bases, there was a span of 19 bases. The CDR3 is 17 amino acids. CDR3 sequence reads: CASSPWGRTTMNTEAFF. The CDR3 DNA sequence: TGTGCCAGCAGTCCCTGGGGGCGGACCACCATGAACACTGAAGCTTTCTTT.

This rearrangement joins TRBV2 to TRBJ1-5, with no clear D. Germline CDR1 SNHLY, CDR2 FYNNEI. Trimming removed 2 bases at V and 4 bases at J, with 6 bases between. The CDR3 contains 13 residues. The CDR3 DNA reads as TGTGCCAGCAGTGAAAGGAGTAATCAGCCCCAGCATTTT. Translated, it gives CASSERSNQPQHF.

The V call is TRBV5-1, the J call TRBJ2-2; D is possibly TRBD1 (6 bases). The CDR3 loop spans 12 amino acids. The V end was cut by 4 bases, the J end by 16 bases, with 17 bases between. Germline V gene sequence: CDR1 SGHRS, CDR2 YFSETQ. The CDR3 protein is CASSIGQQRAFF. Here the CDR3 DNA reads TGCGCCAGCAGCATAGGACAGCAACGGGCGTTTTTT.

The rearrangement links TRBV7-3 to TRBJ2-2; a weak D match, TRBD2 (6 bases). Trimming stripped 1 base from V and 1 base from J, with 7 bases between. This CDR3 is 15 amino acids long. Germline V gene sequence: CDR1 SGHTA, CDR2 FQGTGA. This chain's CDR3 is CASSLNSGNTGELFF. The CDR3 region has the DNA TGTGCCAGCAGCTTAAATAGCGGGAACACCGGGGAGCTGTTTTTT.

The chain has TRBV27 and TRBJ2-7; D is unresolved. The length of the CDR3 is 15 residues. V lost 5 bases, J lost 0 bases, and 14 bases lay in between. In germline, CDR1 is MNHEY, CDR2 SMNVEV (reference sequence). The DNA for the CDR3 is TGTGCCAGCAGTCCTCTGAGCAGGAGCTCCTACGAGCAGTACTTC. Its protein product is CASSPLSRSSYEQYF.

The chain employs TRBV15 and TRBJ2-2; tentative D call: TRBD1 (5 bases). This CDR3 has 20 amino acids. Germline-derived CDR1 and CDR2 are LNHNV and YYDKDF (reference sequence). Trimming removed 4 bases from V and 5 bases from J, with 29 bases in between. The CDR3 protein is CATSTEDSVGLLGVTGELFF. Written as DNA, the CDR3 is TGTGCCACCAGCACAGAAGACAGTGTGGGGCTGTTAGGAGTAACCGGGGAGCTGTTTTTT. Drawing the rest from reference TRBV15 and TRBJ2-2, the complete variable domain is DAMVIQNPRYQVTQFGKPVTLSCSQTLNHNVMYWYQQKSSQAPKLLFHYYDKDFNNEADTPDNFQSRRPNTSFCFLDIRSPGLGDTAMYLCATSTEDSVGLLGVTGELFFGEGSRLTVL.

V is TRBV19 and J is TRBJ1-2; possible D gene TRBD1, 6 bases. This CDR3 contains 17 residues. V shed 6 bases and J shed 5 bases, with 25 bases lying between them. In germline, CDR1 is LNHDA, CDR2 SQIVND (reference sequence). For the CDR3, the DNA is TGTGCCAGTAGCAAGGGGGATCGGCTCGTCCTAGGGTATGGCTACACCTTC. Encoded protein: CASSKGDRLVLGYGYTF. The full variable domain, with the rest looked up from reference TRBV19 and TRBJ1-2, is DGGITQSPKYLFRKEGQNVTLSCEQNLNHDAMYWYRQDPGQGLRLIYYSQIVNDFQKGDIAEGYSVSREKKESFPLTVTSAQKNPTAFYLCASSKGDRLVLGYGYTFGSGTRLTVV.

V and J are TRBV5-1 and TRBJ2-3; 10 bases map to TRBD1. The V gene end was trimmed by 6 bases and the J gene end by 2 bases; junction bases not matched to a gene: 6. The CDR3 is 15 amino acids. Germline V CDR1 and CDR2: SGHRS, YFSETQ. This CDR3 reads CASTSTGGPTDTQYF. CDR3 in DNA: TGCGCCAGCACCTCGACAGGGGGCCCCACAGATACGCAGTATTTT.

The J gene is TRBJ2-3, the V gene TRBV7-2, with D uncertain. From germline, CDR1 is SGHTA and CDR2 FQGNSA. Trimming stripped 5 bases from V and 6 bases from J, with 12 bases between. The CDR3 covers 13 residues. Here the CDR3 DNA reads TGTGCCAGCAGCGCGCTAGGTTCGGATACGCAGTATTTT. Translated, it gives CASSALGSDTQYF.